This T cell receptor beta chain was obtained from a study of T cells in Graves' hyperthyroidism and ophthalmopathy. About the study: Upon initial diagnosis and before any treatment, peripheral blood was collected.

Many counts were recorded for this clonotype. Amplification of TCR beta CDR3 regions was performed using RNA transcripts as template. The TCR CDR3 was amplified in a first-round RT-PCR using the HTBI primer set. Via MiXCR, TCRdb re-called the multiplex PCR reads, giving one row per CDR3 protein. The data show around 700,000 distinct CDR3 sequences, about 19% seen once. Germline loops: CDR1 SGHAT, CDR2 FQNNGV. V lost 0 bases and J lost 4, with 18 bases in between. The CDR3 consists of 17 residues. PBMCs were obtained from over 8.5 ml fresh peripheral blood. Source material: blood. This TCR derives from a woman between 50 and 59 years old with Graves' hyperthyroidism that later progressed to Graves' ophthalmopathy. This chain links TRBV11-2 with TRBJ1-1; maybe TRBD1 (6 bases). The CDR3 reads CASSLEGNRVWFTEAFF. CDR3 coding DNA: TGTGCCAGCAGCTTAGAGGGGAACAGGGTGTGGTTCACTGAAGCTTTCTTT.